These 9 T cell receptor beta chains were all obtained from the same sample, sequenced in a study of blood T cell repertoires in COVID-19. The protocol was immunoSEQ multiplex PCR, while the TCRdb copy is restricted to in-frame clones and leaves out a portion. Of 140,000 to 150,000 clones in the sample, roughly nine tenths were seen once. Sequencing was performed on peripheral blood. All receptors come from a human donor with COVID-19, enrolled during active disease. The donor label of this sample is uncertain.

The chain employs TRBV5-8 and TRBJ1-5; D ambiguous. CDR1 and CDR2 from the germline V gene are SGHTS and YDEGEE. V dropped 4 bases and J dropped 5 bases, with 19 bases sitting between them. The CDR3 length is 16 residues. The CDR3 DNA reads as TGTGCCAGCAGCGCCCGTAGGTGGAACACAGATCAGCCCCAGCATTTT. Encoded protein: CASSARRWNTDQPQHF.

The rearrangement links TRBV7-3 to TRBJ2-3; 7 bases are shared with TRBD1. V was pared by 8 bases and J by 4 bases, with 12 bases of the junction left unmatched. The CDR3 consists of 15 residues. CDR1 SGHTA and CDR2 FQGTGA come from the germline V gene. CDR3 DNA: TGTGCCAGCGCCAAGCAGACAGGGTCCGCAGATACGCAGTATTTT. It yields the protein CASAKQTGSADTQYF.

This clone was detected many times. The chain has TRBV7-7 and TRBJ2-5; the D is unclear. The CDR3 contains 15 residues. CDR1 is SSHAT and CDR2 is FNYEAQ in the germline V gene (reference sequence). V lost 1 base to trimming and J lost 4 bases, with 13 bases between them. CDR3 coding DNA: TGTGCCAGCAGCTTAGGTGTCGCGGCCTTAGAGACCCAGTACTTC. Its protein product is CASSLGVAALETQYF.

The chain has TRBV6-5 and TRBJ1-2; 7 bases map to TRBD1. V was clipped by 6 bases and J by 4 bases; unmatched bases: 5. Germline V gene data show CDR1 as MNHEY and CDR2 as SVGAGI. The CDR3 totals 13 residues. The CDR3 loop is CASSQGQLYGYTF. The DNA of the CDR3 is TGTGCCAGCAGCCAGGGACAGCTCTATGGCTACACCTTC.

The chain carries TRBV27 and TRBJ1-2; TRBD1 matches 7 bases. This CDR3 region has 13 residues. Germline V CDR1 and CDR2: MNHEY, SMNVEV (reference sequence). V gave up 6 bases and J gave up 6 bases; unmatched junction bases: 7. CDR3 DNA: TGTGCCAGCAGAACGACAGGGAGCGATGGCTACACCTTC. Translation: CASRTTGSDGYTF.

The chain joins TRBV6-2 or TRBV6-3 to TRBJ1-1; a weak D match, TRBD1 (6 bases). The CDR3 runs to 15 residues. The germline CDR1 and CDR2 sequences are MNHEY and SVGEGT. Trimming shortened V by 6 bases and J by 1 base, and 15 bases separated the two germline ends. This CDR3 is CASSPLKTGNTEAFF. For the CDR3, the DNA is TGTGCCAGCAGCCCTTTAAAGACAGGGAACACTGAAGCTTTCTTT.

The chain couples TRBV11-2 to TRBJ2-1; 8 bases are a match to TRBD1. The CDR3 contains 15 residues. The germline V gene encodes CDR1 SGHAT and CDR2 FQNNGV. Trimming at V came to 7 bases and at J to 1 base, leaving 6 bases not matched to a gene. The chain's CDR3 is CASTRGQGSYNEQFF. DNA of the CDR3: TGTGCCAGCACGCGAGGACAGGGATCCTACAATGAGCAGTTCTTC.

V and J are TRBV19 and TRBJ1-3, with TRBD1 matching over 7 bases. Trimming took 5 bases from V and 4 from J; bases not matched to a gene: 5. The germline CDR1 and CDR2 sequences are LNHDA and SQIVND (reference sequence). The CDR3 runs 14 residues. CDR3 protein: CASSVGTAGNTIYF. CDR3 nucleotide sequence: TGTGCCAGTAGTGTGGGGACAGCCGGAAACACCATATATTTT.

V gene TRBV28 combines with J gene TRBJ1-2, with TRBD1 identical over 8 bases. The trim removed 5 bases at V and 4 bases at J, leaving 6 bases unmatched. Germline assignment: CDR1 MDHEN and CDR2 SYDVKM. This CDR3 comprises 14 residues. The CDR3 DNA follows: TGTGCCAGCAGTCCAGGGGGCGCTCCCTATGGCTACACCTTC. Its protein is CASSPGGAPYGYTF.